What follows describes a single T cell receptor beta chain. Antigen: not known. This sample stems from a study of shared clonotypes between healthy human individuals. General observations from the study: The study sampled only blood, and tissue repertoires likely differ.

The CDR3 consists of 15 residues. The ends were cut back, 0 bases at V and 4 bases at J, with 11 bases in the middle. The germline V gene has CDR1 SGHNT and CDR2 YYREEE (reference sequence). Sequencing used immunoSEQ multiplex PCR; TCRdb keeps in-frame clones, though not all of them. The table records approximately 480,000 clones, almost 80% of them present only once. This chain uses TRBV5-4 with TRBJ1-5; no clear D. This receptor was taken from a woman in her thirties or forties in good health. Some clones in this sample may be carry-over from other donors' samples. Source material: PBMCs. The CDR3 coding sequence is TGTGCCAGCAGCTTGGATCCCGAAACGAATCAGCCCCAGCATTTT. Amino acid sequence: CASSLDPETNQPQHF.